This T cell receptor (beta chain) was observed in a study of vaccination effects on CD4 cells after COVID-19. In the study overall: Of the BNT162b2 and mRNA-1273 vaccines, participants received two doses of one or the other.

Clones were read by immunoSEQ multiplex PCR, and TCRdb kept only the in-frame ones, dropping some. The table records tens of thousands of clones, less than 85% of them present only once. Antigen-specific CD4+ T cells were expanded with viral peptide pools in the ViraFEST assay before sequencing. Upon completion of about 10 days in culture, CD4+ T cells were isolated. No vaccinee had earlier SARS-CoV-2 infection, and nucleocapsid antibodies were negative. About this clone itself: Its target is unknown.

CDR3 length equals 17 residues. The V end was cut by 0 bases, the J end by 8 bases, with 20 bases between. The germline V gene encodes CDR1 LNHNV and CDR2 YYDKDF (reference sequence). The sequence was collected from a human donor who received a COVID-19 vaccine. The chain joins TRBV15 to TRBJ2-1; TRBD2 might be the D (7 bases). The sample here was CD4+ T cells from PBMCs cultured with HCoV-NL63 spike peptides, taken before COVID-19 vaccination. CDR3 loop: CATSRDLKGGGRDEQFF. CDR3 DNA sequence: TGTGCCACCAGCAGAGATTTGAAGGGGGGGGGCCGCGATGAGCAGTTCTTC.